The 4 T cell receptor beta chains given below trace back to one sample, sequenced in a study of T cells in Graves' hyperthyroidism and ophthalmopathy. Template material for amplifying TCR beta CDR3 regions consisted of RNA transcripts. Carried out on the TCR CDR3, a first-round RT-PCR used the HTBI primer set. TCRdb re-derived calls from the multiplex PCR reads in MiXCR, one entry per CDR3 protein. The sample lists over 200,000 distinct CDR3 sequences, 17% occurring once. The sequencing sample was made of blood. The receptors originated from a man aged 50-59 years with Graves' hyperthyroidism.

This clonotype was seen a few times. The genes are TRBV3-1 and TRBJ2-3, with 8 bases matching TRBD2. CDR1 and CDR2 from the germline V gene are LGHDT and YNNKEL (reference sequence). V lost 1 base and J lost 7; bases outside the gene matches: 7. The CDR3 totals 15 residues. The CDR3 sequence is CASSQVGREAHTQYF. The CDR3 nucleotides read TGTGCCAGCAGCCAAGTAGGGCGGGAGGCTCATACGCAGTATTTT.

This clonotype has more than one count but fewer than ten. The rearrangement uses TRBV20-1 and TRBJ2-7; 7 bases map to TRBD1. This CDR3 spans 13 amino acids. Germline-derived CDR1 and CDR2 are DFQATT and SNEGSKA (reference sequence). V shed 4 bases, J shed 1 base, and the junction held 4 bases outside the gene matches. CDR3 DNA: TGCAGTGCTACCGGGACAGAATCCTACGAGCAGTACTTC. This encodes CSATGTESYEQYF.

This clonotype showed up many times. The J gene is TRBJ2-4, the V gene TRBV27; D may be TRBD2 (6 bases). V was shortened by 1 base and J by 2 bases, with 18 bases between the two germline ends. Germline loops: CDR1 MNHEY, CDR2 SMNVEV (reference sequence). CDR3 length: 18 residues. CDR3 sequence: CASSLLGLPWGSKNIQYF. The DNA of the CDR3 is TGTGCCAGCAGTTTATTGGGACTCCCTTGGGGATCCAAAAACATTCAGTACTTC.

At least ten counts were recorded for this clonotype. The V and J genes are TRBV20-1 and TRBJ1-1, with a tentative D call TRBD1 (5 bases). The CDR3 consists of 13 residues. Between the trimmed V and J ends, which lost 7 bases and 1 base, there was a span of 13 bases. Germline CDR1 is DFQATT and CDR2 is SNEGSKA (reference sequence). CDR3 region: CSGFRTQNTEAFF. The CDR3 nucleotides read TGCAGTGGATTCCGGACACAGAACACTGAAGCTTTCTTT.